The 17 T cell receptor beta chains in this list originate from one sample, sequenced in a study of beta chain features in type 1 diabetes. cDNA synthesis used the whole RNA isolate, giving expressed TCRB sequences. TCRdb's copy holds only in-frame clones and misses some; the assay was immunoSEQ multiplex PCR. The sample lists about 900,000 clones; 15% to 20% were seen once. The material sequenced was naive CD4+ T cells from blood. The receptor set was obtained from a woman between 18 and 29 years old in good health.

This clone was seen a handful of times. Other DNA sequences of this sample code for an identical CDR3. The chain uses TRBV5-1 and TRBJ2-5; no reliable D call. The CDR3 spans 13 residues. The V end lost 0 bases, the J end lost 1 base, and 4 bases lay between the germline ends. Germline CDR1 reads SGHRS; CDR2 reads YFSETQ. DNA of the CDR3: TGCGCCAGCAGCTTGGGATCCCAAGAGACCCAGTACTTC. Its protein product is CASSLGSQETQYF. The complete variable domain, with remaining parts taken from reference TRBV5-1 and TRBJ2-5, reads KAGVTQTPRYLIKTRGQQVTLSCSPISGHRSVSWYQQTPGQGLQFLFEYFSETQRNKGNFPGRFSGRQFSNSRSEMNVSTLELGDSALYLCASSLGSQETQYFGPGTRLLVL.

A few counts support this clone. The chain links TRBV2 to TRBJ2-7, with TRBD2 identical over 7 bases. This CDR3 is built from 13 residues. J was trimmed by 7 bases and V by 5 bases; bases with no gene match: 8. The V gene's germline CDR1 is SNHLY and CDR2 FYNNEI. CDR3 region: CASSREAGWEQYF. The CDR3 region has the DNA TGTGCCAGCAGTCGGGAGGCCGGGTGGGAGCAGTACTTC.

The chain carries TRBV6-5 and TRBJ1-2; D uncertain. Per germline, CDR1 MNHEY and CDR2 SVGAGI. V lost 0 bases, J lost 0 bases, and 11 bases lay in between. CDR3 length: 16 amino acids. CDR3 protein: CASSYSRGFSNYGYTF. DNA of the CDR3: TGTGCCAGCAGTTACTCGAGAGGCTTTTCTAACTATGGCTACACCTTC.

The chain has TRBV20-1 and TRBJ1-1; D is undetermined. The V end lost 0 bases, the J end lost 7 bases, and 6 bases lay between the germline ends. The CDR3 spans 11 residues. CDR1 is DFQATT and CDR2 is SNEGSKA in the germline V gene (reference sequence). CDR3 in amino acids: CSAREWGEAFF. In nucleotides, the CDR3 is TGCAGTGCTAGAGAGTGGGGTGAAGCTTTCTTT.

The chain links TRBV6-6 to TRBJ2-6; D not certain. This CDR3 has 14 residues. Germline V gene lookup returns CDR1 MNHNY and CDR2 SVGAGI (reference sequence). The V end lost 8 bases, the J end lost 2 bases, and 10 bases lay between the germline ends. The CDR3 here is CASEWGPGANVLTF. In DNA form, the CDR3 reads TGTGCCAGCGAATGGGGTCCTGGGGCCAACGTCCTGACTTTC.

This clone was recorded many times. The chain combines TRBV10-3 with TRBJ2-1, with unresolved D. The CDR3 covers 16 residues. Trimming pared 2 bases from V and 2 bases from J, leaving 13 bases between. Germline CDR1 reads ENHRY; CDR2 reads SYGVKD. The CDR3 here is CAISERVAIAYNEQFF. Here the CDR3 DNA reads TGTGCCATCAGTGAGAGGGTAGCTATCGCCTACAATGAGCAGTTCTTC.

This clone has just a few counts. Other DNA sequences in this specimen translate into the identical CDR3. J is TRBJ2-1 and V is TRBV18; TRBD1 aligns across 7 bases. Germline loops: CDR1 KGHSH, CDR2 LQKENI. CDR3 length: 14 residues. Trimming cost V 3 bases and J 2 bases; bases outside gene matches: 1. This CDR3 is CASSPTGAYNEQFF. The CDR3 DNA sequence: TGTGCCAGCTCACCTACAGGGGCCTACAATGAGCAGTTCTTC.

This clone was detected a few times. This chain uses TRBV18 with TRBJ1-2; D is uncertain. Trimming stripped 6 bases from V and 5 bases from J, with 10 bases between. CDR3 length: 12 amino acids. Germline CDR1 KGHSH, CDR2 LQKENI. The CDR3 here is CASSTGAYGYTF. CDR3 bases: TGTGCCAGCTCGACGGGAGCGTATGGCTACACCTTC.

The chain combines TRBV2 with TRBJ2-3; D is ambiguous. The germline V and J ends were trimmed by 5 bases and 4 bases, with 13 bases remaining between them. Germline CDR1 SNHLY, CDR2 FYNNEI. This CDR3 spans 14 amino acids. The CDR3 coding sequence is TGTGCCAGCAGTCGTAGTCAGGTCTCAGATACGCAGTATTTT. Residues: CASSRSQVSDTQYF.

The CDR3: CASSVNLAGGPVSEQFF. As DNA, the CDR3 is TGCGCCAGCAGCGTAAATTTAGCGGGAGGGCCTGTGAGTGAGCAGTTCTTC. J is TRBJ2-1 and V is TRBV5-1; the match to TRBD2 covers 11 bases. With 4 bases clipped from V and 9 bases from J, the junction kept 15 bases outside the gene matches. The germline V gene encodes CDR1 SGHRS and CDR2 YFSETQ. This CDR3 has 17 residues.

This clone was observed a handful of times. The chain joins TRBV7-2 to TRBJ1-2; D may be TRBD1 (5 bases). This CDR3 is 15 amino acids long. Per the germline V gene, CDR1 is SGHTA and CDR2 is FQGNSA. V shed 3 bases and J shed 5 bases, with 16 bases lying between them. CDR3 in DNA: TGTGCCAGCAGCTTGGGGGTCGGAGGTGGTTATGGCTACACCTTC. Protein product: CASSLGVGGGYGYTF.

V and J are TRBV4-3 and TRBJ2-7; D may be TRBD2 (6 bases). V lost 0 bases, J lost 3 bases, and 15 bases lay in between. Looked up from germline, CDR1 is LGHNA and CDR2 is YSLEER. This CDR3 spans 16 amino acids. The CDR3 DNA is TGCGCCAGCAGCCAAGATGCGTCGGGAGTGAGCTACGAGCAGTACTTC. It translates to CASSQDASGVSYEQYF.

This chain joins TRBV5-4 and TRBJ1-3; TRBD1 might be the D (5 bases). This CDR3 is built from 13 residues. CDR1 and CDR2 from the germline V gene are SGHNT and YYREEE (reference sequence). The V gene lost 3 bases and the J gene lost 3 bases, with 7 bases spanning the gap. The CDR3 region is CASSSGFGNTIYF. The CDR3 region has the DNA TGTGCCAGCAGCTCAGGGTTTGGAAACACCATATATTTT.

This clone turned up a few times. The chain uses TRBV6-1 and TRBJ1-2; D not certain. Germline V gene lookup returns CDR1 MNHNS and CDR2 SASEGT. There are 13 residues in the CDR3. V lost 7 bases and J lost 0, with 9 bases in between. The CDR3 sequence is CASKKGANYGYTF. The CDR3 nucleotides are TGTGCCAGCAAAAAGGGAGCTAACTATGGCTACACCTTC.

This chain links TRBV5-1 with TRBJ2-1; 7 bases are a match to TRBD2. Per the germline V gene, CDR1 is SGHRS and CDR2 is YFSETQ. CDR3 length: 13 residues. J lost 6 bases, V lost 4 bases, and 4 bases had no gene match. CDR3 sequence (DNA): TGCGCCAGCAGCCCGACTAGCCGCAATGAGCAGTTCTTC. Amino acid sequence: CASSPTSRNEQFF.

About this clone itself: The germline gene is not matched at one end of the junction; a read error may be the cause. Other DNA sequences in this sample translate to the same CDR3. The V gene is TRBV5-1, the J gene TRBJ2-3, with 9 bases identical to TRBD2. The V gene's germline CDR1 is SGHRS and CDR2 YFSETQ. The CDR3 runs 16 residues. In nucleotides, the CDR3 is TGCGCCAGTAGCTTGGCAACTAGCGGGTACACAGATACGCAGTATTTT. Translated: CASSLATSGYTDTQYF.

This clone has a handful of counts. V usage is TRBV5-4 and J usage is TRBJ2-1; 9 bases match TRBD2. The ends lost 4 bases at V and 8 bases at J; junction bases unmatched: 7. Per germline, CDR1 SGHNT and CDR2 YYREEE (reference sequence). This CDR3 region has 14 residues. Here the CDR3 reads CASSASGVGYEQFF. The DNA for the CDR3 is TGTGCCAGCAGCGCTAGCGGGGTAGGGTATGAGCAGTTCTTC.